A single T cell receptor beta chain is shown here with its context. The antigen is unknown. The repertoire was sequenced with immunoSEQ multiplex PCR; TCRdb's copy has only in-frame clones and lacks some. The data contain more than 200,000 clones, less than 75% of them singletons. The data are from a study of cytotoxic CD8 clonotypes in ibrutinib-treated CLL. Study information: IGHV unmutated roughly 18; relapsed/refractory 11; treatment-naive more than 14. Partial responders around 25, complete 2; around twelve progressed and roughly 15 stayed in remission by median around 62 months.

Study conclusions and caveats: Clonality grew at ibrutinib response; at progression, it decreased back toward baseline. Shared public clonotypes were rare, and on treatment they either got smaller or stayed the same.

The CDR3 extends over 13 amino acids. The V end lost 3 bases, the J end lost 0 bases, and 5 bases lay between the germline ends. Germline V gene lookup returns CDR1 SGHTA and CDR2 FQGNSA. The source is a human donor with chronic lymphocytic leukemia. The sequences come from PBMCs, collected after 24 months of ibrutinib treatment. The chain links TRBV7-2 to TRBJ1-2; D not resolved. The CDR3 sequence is CASSFMPNYGYTF. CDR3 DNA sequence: TGTGCCAGCAGCTTTATGCCTAACTATGGCTACACCTTC.